This T cell receptor (beta chain) is drawn from a study of cytomegalovirus exposure and HLA in healthy donors. Study-wide findings and caveats: The likely origin of a cluster of highly shared sequence variants was a sequencing artifact. Some V segments, TRBV6-2 and TRBV6-3 among them, were indistinguishable and were therefore excluded.

This clone was seen only a few times. Its antigen is undetermined. The CDR3 is made up of 14 amino acids. CDR1 and CDR2 (germline): GTSNPN, SVGIG (reference sequence). V was shortened by 1 base and J by 10 bases, with 19 bases between the two germline ends. 13 Jbeta primers and 60 Vbeta primers were used for the PCR. TCRdb's copy holds only in-frame clones and misses some; the assay was immunoSEQ multiplex PCR. The sample records 130,000 or so clones, 8.5% being singletons. The sequenced material came from PBMCs. The origin of this receptor is a man aged 35 to 55 in good health and CMV-seronegative. The chain employs TRBV30 and TRBJ1-1, with D perhaps matching TRBD1 (5 bases). In DNA form, the CDR3 reads TGTGCCTGGAGTGCCGACGGAGGGGCTTTTTCAGCTTTCTTT. It yields the protein CAWSADGGAFSAFF.